Given below is one TCR beta chain in context. What this receptor recognizes is not known. Per-base qualities were not stored, and no clone one base away is much larger. The approximately 39 donors, aged about 6 to 95 years, were systemically healthy Caucasian individuals from Russia. Around 9.7 milliliters of peripheral blood were collected from each donor into EDTA-treated Vacutainer tubes. Ficoll-Paque density-gradient centrifugation was used to isolate PBMCs, with at least 6.5 million per sample. Total RNA was extracted from PBMCs with Trizol reagent, with at least 6 micrograms obtained per sample. The percentages of naive CD45RAhigh/CD27high T cells were determined by flow cytometry on a PBMC aliquot from every donor. The data are from a study of blood T cells in healthy people across ages (dated by TCRdb to about 2015). Regarding the research as a whole: Template switching captured roughly one uniquely barcoded TCR beta cDNA molecule per two T cells in model experiments. To track age-related changes in TCR beta repertoire diversity, the study relied on deep sequencing normalized with unique cDNA molecular identifiers. Four age groups were formed from the donors: young (average 16 years), middle-aged (just under 40), aged (62) and long-lived (more than 75). To avoid experimental bias, donors of different ages were distributed randomly across sequencing lanes. For two donors (one aged 18 to 29 and one aged 80 or older), the study analyzed two additional independent replicas of 1 million unique cDNA reads from the same blood draw.

V has 5 bases trimmed and J has 14 bases trimmed; junction bases matching no gene number 19. The CDR3 starts with the cysteine, ends with the phenylalanine, and has 15 residues. Of all the DNA, just the CDR3 is kept, 45 bases in frame from base 1. Paper-wide results and their limitations: Total diversity estimates from one million sequenced T cells were considered lower bounds and underestimates. Compared with the aged group, the long-lived group had more naive CD4+ T cells, fewer expanded clones and increased TCR diversity, suggesting age selection. Observed TCR beta diversity per million T cells fell roughly linearly with age, and a significant reduction was already apparent by age approximately 40. Since profiling was done on bulk unsorted PBMCs, naive and antigen-experienced compartments could not be conclusively compared. The CMV infection status of donors was not known, potentially confounding age-related changes in expanded clonotypes. A strong correlation was found between observed TCR beta diversity and the percentage of naive T cells measured by flow cytometry.

The receptor library was made with 5' RACE. Sequencing relied on an Illumina HiSeq 2500. The second PCR ran for roughly 7 to 12 cycles and used a J-beta primer mix along with a sample-barcoded 5' primer. A unique molecular identifier was introduced onto each TCR beta cDNA molecule by a template-switch 5' adaptor carrying 12 random nucleotides. Each sample yielded at least 2.5 million CDR3-containing paired-end reads. All of the RNA was converted into first-strand cDNA using the Mint cDNA synthesis kit, with a TRBC-specific oligonucleotide serving as the primer. Following uracil-DNA glycosylase treatment, all cDNA underwent a first 18-cycle PCR with the universal primers M1SS and BC2_uni_R. The original methods were these. For normalization, 1 million high-quality reads, each with a distinct molecular identifier, were randomly selected from each sample. Reads sharing molecular identifiers were discarded rather than binned into consensus sequences. MiTCR, run with a Q25 quality threshold and the strictest error-elimination algorithm, handled CDR3 identification, clonotype clustering and error correction. A nonparametric unseen species model with Euler transformation was used to estimate lower-bound total TCR beta diversity. TCRdb took the public reads, trimmed them with fastp at Q25, ran MiXCR for clone calling and kept in-frame beta chains. Entries that share a CDR3 protein sequence are merged under the most common genes and DNA. These V and J calls derive from TCRdb rather than the authors' analysis. The sample table lists roughly 720,000 distinct CDR3 sequences, about 53% of them with a count of one. About 38% of the sample goes to the ten largest clones.

The clonotype originates from a man older than 75 in good health. Specimen: blood. The chain was built from TRBV12-3 or TRBV12-4 and TRBJ2-3; TRBD2 agrees with 7 junctional bases. At the DNA level, the sequence is TGTGCCAGCAGTATCCGGGGGGAAGGAAGCGGAGACGCGTATTTT. Its product reads: CASSIRGEGSGDAYF.